Presented here are 21 T cell receptor beta chains from one specimen sequenced in a study of beta chain features in type 1 diabetes. The authors reverse transcribed all of the isolated RNA, so sequencing captured expressed TCRB transcripts. The data were produced by immunoSEQ multiplex PCR, yet TCRdb's version contains in-frame clones alone and is incomplete. The table shows about 39,000 clones, with 45% to 50% occurring only once. Sequenced sample: central memory CD4+ T cells from blood. The receptors were sampled from a woman aged 18 to 35 in good health.

This clone was counted a few times. The chain joins TRBV6-6 to TRBJ1-2, with 12 bases identical to TRBD1. V shed 2 bases, J shed 5 bases, and the junction held 6 bases outside the gene matches. This CDR3 region has 16 residues. Germline CDR1 and CDR2: MNHNY and SVGAGI (reference sequence). The CDR3 DNA reads TGTGCCAGCAGTTACCCGGGACAGGGGGCGACGTATGGCTACACCTTC. It encodes CASSYPGQGATYGYTF.

This clone turned up a few times. The chain couples TRBV28 to TRBJ2-5, with 7 positions matching TRBD1. Trimming at V came to 6 bases and at J to 5 bases, leaving 9 bases not matched to a gene. The CDR3 is made up of 14 amino acids. CDR1 and CDR2 from the germline V gene are MDHEN and SYDVKM. DNA of the CDR3: TGTGCCAGCAGCTCCGACAGGGTTGGCGAGACCCAGTACTTC. Its translation is CASSSDRVGETQYF.

In this sample, this clone turned up a few times. The J gene is TRBJ1-1, the V gene TRBV30; 8 bases map to TRBD1. Losses at the gene ends were 3 bases for V and 5 bases for J; bases not matched to a gene: 11. Germline V CDR1 and CDR2: GTSNPN, SVGIG (reference sequence). There are 15 residues in the CDR3. The CDR3 region has the DNA TGTGCCTGGAGCCCCCTTGGACAGGGAAAAACTGAAGCTTTCTTT. Translation gives CAWSPLGQGKTEAFF. Drawing the rest from reference TRBV30 and TRBJ1-1, the complete variable domain is SQTIHQWPATLVQPVGSPLSLECTVEGTSNPNLYWYRQAAGRGLQLLFYSVGIGQISSEVPQNLSASRPQDRQFILSSKKLLLSDSGFYLCAWSPLGQGKTEAFFGQGTRLTVV.

This chain joins TRBV6-5 and TRBJ2-3, with 11 bases fitting TRBD1. CDR1 and CDR2 (germline): MNHEY, SVGAGI. The V gene end was trimmed by 5 bases and the J gene end by 3 bases; junction bases not matched to a gene: 4. The CDR3 runs 15 residues. The CDR3 here is CASSPGQGATDTQYF. The CDR3 DNA sequence: TGTGCCAGCAGTCCCGGACAGGGGGCAACAGATACGCAGTATTTT.

This clone was counted only a few times. V gene TRBV5-1 combines with J gene TRBJ2-1; 13 bases are shared with TRBD2. CDR1 and CDR2 from the germline V gene are SGHRS and YFSETQ. The CDR3 loop spans 16 amino acids. V was clipped by 4 bases and J by 6 bases; unmatched bases: 7. Here the CDR3 DNA reads TGCGCCAGCAGCAGCCCCGGGACTAGCGGGGTCAATGAGCAGTTCTTC. Its translation is CASSSPGTSGVNEQFF.

This sequence joins TRBV6-5 and TRBJ2-1; 8 bases line up with TRBD2. With V trimmed by 0 bases and J by 6 bases, 4 bases remained unmatched. The CDR3 is 15 residues long. Germline V lookup: CDR1 MNHEY, CDR2 SVGAGI. The CDR3 region has the DNA TGTGCCAGCAGTTACTCCGGGACTAGAGGCAATGAGCAGTTCTTC. Translation gives CASSYSGTRGNEQFF.

This clone was detected a few times. The chain recombines TRBV2 with TRBJ1-3; D is unclear. This CDR3 has 13 residues. Germline V CDR1 and CDR2: SNHLY, FYNNEI. Trimming took off 4 bases at V and 2 bases at J, with 6 bases between the two ends. This CDR3 is CASSGSAGNTIYF. The CDR3 nucleotides are TGTGCCAGCAGTGGCTCAGCTGGAAACACCATATATTTT. Together with reference TRBV2 and TRBJ1-3, the CDR3 gives the full variable domain: EPEVTQTPSHQVTQMGQEVILRCVPISNHLYFYWYRQILGQKVEFLVSFYNNEISEKSEIFDDQFSVERPDGSNFTLKIRSTKLEDSAMYFCASSGSAGNTIYFGEGSWLTVV.

This clone was recorded a few times. This chain connects TRBV6-1 to TRBJ2-7; D perhaps matches TRBD1 (5 bases). The germline V gene encodes CDR1 MNHNS and CDR2 SASEGT. The CDR3 length is 15 residues. The V and J ends lost 5 bases and 0 bases respectively, with 14 bases between them. The CDR3 DNA reads as TGTGCCAGCAGTTCCGACAGTACCCTCTCCTACGAGCAGTACTTC. Translation gives CASSSDSTLSYEQYF.

This chain links TRBV9 with TRBJ2-1; TRBD2 matches 10 bases. Germline loops: CDR1 SGDLS, CDR2 YYNGEE. V trimming: 5 bases; J trimming: 7 bases; junction bases outside the gene matches: 12. The CDR3 runs 16 residues. CDR3 sequence reads: CASSTSSGSLGNEQFF. The DNA for the CDR3 is TGTGCCAGCAGTACGTCTAGCGGGAGCCTTGGGAATGAGCAGTTCTTC.

This clone was observed a handful of times. The chain has TRBV7-2 and TRBJ2-3, with D perhaps matching TRBD2 (7 bases). The CDR3 spans 16 residues. Germline CDR1 and CDR2: SGHTA and FQGNSA. Trimming pared 3 bases from V and 4 bases from J, leaving 17 bases between. The DNA of the CDR3 is TGTGCCAGCAGCTTTTCGTTAACAGGGAGGGCAGATACGCAGTATTTT. Its protein product is CASSFSLTGRADTQYF.

A note on this clone: In the same sample, other DNA sequences code for this CDR3. V and J are TRBV18 and TRBJ2-1; 11 positions agree with TRBD2. Germline assignment: CDR1 KGHSH and CDR2 LQKENI. V was clipped by 6 bases and J by 1 base; unmatched bases: 2. CDR3 length: 15 amino acids. Here the CDR3 reads CASSRTSGSYNEQFF. The CDR3 region has the DNA TGTGCCAGCTCTCGGACTAGCGGGTCCTACAATGAGCAGTTCTTC.

V gene TRBV5-4 combines with J gene TRBJ2-3, with a weak D call TRBD1 (6 bases). Trimming cost V 4 bases and J 4 bases, with 13 bases left between them. This CDR3 contains 14 residues. Germline loops: CDR1 SGHNT, CDR2 YYREEE (reference sequence). The CDR3 nucleotides read TGTGCCAGCAGCACCATACAGGGTTCAGATACGCAGTATTTT. Amino acids: CASSTIQGSDTQYF. The whole variable domain, remainder taken from reference TRBV5-4 and TRBJ2-3, is ETGVTQSPTHLIKTRGQQVTLRCSSQSGHNTVSWYQQALGQGPQFIFQYYREEENGRGNFPPRFSGLQFPNYSSELNVNALELDDSALYLCASSTIQGSDTQYFGPGTRLTVL.

In DNA form, the CDR3 reads TGCGCCAGCAGCCGAAGTGCCAGACAAAATGAAAAACTGTTTTTT. It specifies CASSRSARQNEKLFF. The chain employs TRBV5-1 and TRBJ1-4, with D unresolved. CDR3 length: 15 residues. Trimming took off 4 bases at V and 5 bases at J, with 15 bases between the two ends. The germline gives CDR1 SGHRS, CDR2 YFSETQ.

The rearrangement uses TRBV7-9 and TRBJ2-7, with 7 bases identical to TRBD1. The CDR3 covers 15 residues. The germline V gene encodes CDR1 SEHNR and CDR2 FQNEAQ (reference sequence). The V and J ends lost 4 bases and 3 bases, in that order; junction bases with no gene match: 9. The CDR3 sequence: CASSSKRTGNYEQYV. The CDR3 bases are TGTGCCAGCAGCTCGAAGAGGACAGGAAACTACGAGCAGTACGTC.

There are a few counts of this clone. This chain uses TRBV6-5 with TRBJ2-1, with D maybe TRBD2 (5 bases). The V gene's germline CDR1 is MNHEY and CDR2 SVGAGI. V was pared by 8 bases and J by 7 bases, with 15 bases between. This CDR3 is built from 13 residues. The CDR3 sequence: CASRGTRVNEQFF. The CDR3 nucleotides are TGTGCCAGCCGGGGTACACGGGTTAATGAGCAGTTCTTC.

The chain carries TRBV5-4 and TRBJ2-2, with 7 bases fitting TRBD1. CDR3 size: 17 residues. Trimming cost V 1 base and J 4 bases; bases outside gene matches: 10. CDR1 is SGHNT, CDR2 YYREEE, per germline (reference sequence). CDR3 in amino acids: CASSLKIQGMGTGELFF. Here the CDR3 DNA reads TGTGCCAGCAGCTTGAAAATACAGGGGATGGGCACCGGGGAGCTGTTTTTT.

V is TRBV6-1 and J is TRBJ2-5; the match to TRBD1 covers 7 bases. Germline V gene sequence: CDR1 MNHNS, CDR2 SASEGT. V lost 6 bases and J lost 5; bases outside the gene matches: 9. This CDR3 region has 14 residues. CDR3 nucleotide sequence: TGTGCCAGCAGGGGAACCGACAGGGCGGAGACCCAGTACTTC. Translation gives CASRGTDRAETQYF.

This clone was seen only a few times. The J gene is TRBJ2-5, the V gene TRBV7-2, with TRBD2 identical over 14 bases. This CDR3 has 16 residues. The germline V gene has CDR1 SGHTA and CDR2 FQGNSA. V shed 1 base, J shed 5 bases, and the junction held 3 bases outside the gene matches. The CDR3 nucleotides read TGTGCCAGCAGCTTAGGGACTAGCGGGGGGTTGGAGACCCAGTACTTC. It specifies CASSLGTSGGLETQYF. The full variable domain, its missing parts supplied by reference TRBV7-2 and TRBJ2-5, is GAGVSQSPSNKVTEKGKDVELRCDPISGHTALYWYRQSLGQGLEFLIYFQGNSAPDKSGLPSDRFSAERTGGSVSTLTIQRTQQEDSAVYLCASSLGTSGGLETQYFGPGTRLLVL.

This chain uses TRBV25-1 with TRBJ1-2; D is uncertain. This CDR3 region has 16 residues. V gave up 3 bases and J gave up 5 bases, with 19 bases separating them. Germline V lookup: CDR1 MGHDK, CDR2 SYGVNS. The CDR3 DNA is TGTGCCAGCAGTGACCCGGGCCGCCGGGGTCTTTATGGCTACACCTTC. It codes for CASSDPGRRGLYGYTF.

The V call is TRBV5-1, the J call TRBJ1-1; 9 nucleotides agree with TRBD1. The CDR3 has 15 amino acids. Germline-derived CDR1 and CDR2 are SGHRS and YFSETQ. The V segment lost 0 bases and the J segment 4 bases; nucleotides outside the gene matches: 4. The CDR3: CASSLAGQGLTEAFF. The CDR3 DNA sequence: TGCGCCAGCAGCTTGGCGGGACAGGGCCTCACTGAAGCTTTCTTT.

The rearrangement uses TRBV6-5 and TRBJ1-4; no clear D gene. Germline CDR1 reads MNHEY; CDR2 reads SVGAGI. Trimming left V 0 bases short and J 3 bases short, with 5 bases between. The length of the CDR3 is 14 residues. CDR3 region: CASSYSGPNEKLFF. The CDR3 DNA is TGTGCCAGCAGTTACTCCGGTCCTAATGAAAAACTGTTTTTT.